Listed here are 2 T cell receptor beta chains from one sample, sequenced in a study of T cells in Graves' hyperthyroidism and ophthalmopathy. TCR beta CDR3 regions were amplified from RNA. Researchers ran a first-round RT-PCR on the TCR CDR3 using the HTBI primer set. TCRdb ran MiXCR on the multiplex PCR reads and lists one entry per CDR3 protein. The sample includes roughly 660,000 distinct CDR3 sequences, around 15% of them seen just once. The sample taken for sequencing was blood. The receptors were gathered from a man aged 50-59 years with Graves' hyperthyroidism.

This clonotype was recorded at least ten times. The rearrangement links TRBV28 to TRBJ2-7; D is tentatively TRBD1 or TRBD2 (5 bases each). Germline V gene data show CDR1 as MDHEN and CDR2 as SYDVKM. The CDR3 spans 16 residues. The V and J ends lost 7 bases and 2 bases respectively, with 21 bases between them. The CDR3 loop reads CASTETGGRLTYEQYF. CDR3 in DNA: TGTGCCAGCACCGAAACAGGTGGCAGACTAACCTACGAGCAGTACTTC.

The table lists this clonotype with many counts. The chain is built from TRBV27 and TRBJ2-2; no definite D call. Germline values: CDR1 MNHEY, CDR2 SMNVEV (reference sequence). Trimming left V 5 bases short and J 8 bases short, with 12 bases between. There are 13 residues in the CDR3. CDR3 sequence: CASSPIQPGELFF. The CDR3 region has the DNA TGTGCCAGCAGTCCCATTCAACCGGGGGAGCTGTTTTTT.